These 16 T cell receptor beta chains came from one sample sequenced in a study of cytomegalovirus exposure and HLA in healthy donors. PCR was performed using 60 Vbeta and 13 Jbeta primers. Profiled with immunoSEQ multiplex PCR; TCRdb holds only in-frame clones, not every one. This sample yields 83,000 or so clones, of which roughly 80% are seen a single time; 9.5% to 13% belongs to the top ten. The sample comprised PBMCs. Receptors were obtained from a man aged 25-45 years in good health and CMV-seropositive.

The genes are TRBV6-5 and TRBJ1-5; D unclear. The germline V gene encodes CDR1 MNHEY and CDR2 SVGAGI. The CDR3 has 15 residues. The V gene lost 6 bases and the J gene lost 3 bases, with 15 bases spanning the gap. This CDR3 is CASRKGGFHNQPQHF. CDR3 coding DNA: TGTGCCAGCAGAAAGGGAGGGTTCCACAATCAGCCCCAGCATTTT.

The rearrangement uses TRBV11-2 and TRBJ1-5; 10 nucleotides match TRBD1. The V gene end was trimmed by 5 bases and the J gene end by 0 bases; junction bases not matched to a gene: 10. The V gene's germline CDR1 is SGHAT and CDR2 FQNNGV. The CDR3 contains 18 residues. The CDR3 DNA is TGTGCCAGCAGCCCACCGGGACAGGGGCTAAATAGCAATCAGCCCCAGCATTTT. This gives the protein CASSPPGQGLNSNQPQHF.

This clone has just a few counts. The rearrangement links TRBV18 to TRBJ1-4; TRBD1 might be the D (6 bases). This CDR3 comprises 14 residues. The germline gives CDR1 KGHSH, CDR2 LQKENI. V was clipped by 2 bases and J by 8 bases, with 12 bases between them. CDR3 amino acids: CASSPVGGAEKLFF. CDR3 DNA: TGTGCCAGCTCACCAGTCGGGGGGGCGGAAAAACTGTTTTTT.

This clone was picked up a small number of times. V usage is TRBV6-6 and J usage is TRBJ1-2; 11 nucleotides line up with TRBD1. This CDR3 spans 14 amino acids. Germline V CDR1 and CDR2: MNHNY, SVGAGI (reference sequence). The J segment lost 6 bases and the V segment lost 1 base, leaving 1 base of the junction unmatched. Written as DNA, the CDR3 is TGTGCCAGCAGTTACTTGGGACAGGGGGATGGCTACACCTTC. Translated, it gives CASSYLGQGDGYTF.

This sequence joins TRBV2 and TRBJ1-3; D possibly corresponds to TRBD1 (6 bases). CDR3 length: 14 amino acids. The V end was cut by 3 bases, the J end by 0 bases, with 6 bases between. The germline V gene has CDR1 SNHLY and CDR2 FYNNEI. CDR3 amino acids: CASSDRGSGNTIYF. The CDR3 DNA reads as TGTGCCAGCAGTGACAGGGGCTCTGGAAACACCATATATTTT.

This clone was found a few times. The chain has TRBV30 and TRBJ2-2; 7 bases map to TRBD2. CDR1 is GTSNPN and CDR2 is SVGIG in the germline V gene (reference sequence). Trimming cost V 0 bases and J 0 bases; bases outside gene matches: 4. There are 16 residues in the CDR3. The CDR3 nucleotides are TGTGCCTGGAGTGTAGGACGGGGGGCGAACACCGGGGAGCTGTTTTTT. It translates to CAWSVGRGANTGELFF.

The CDR3 sequence: CASSNTGTSNQPQHF. The CDR3, as DNA: TGTGCCAGCAGTAATACCGGGACAAGCAATCAGCCCCAGCATTTT. The chain links TRBV6-1 to TRBJ1-5, with a weak D call TRBD1 (6 bases). V shed 5 bases and J shed 1 base, with 12 bases lying between them. The germline CDR1 and CDR2 sequences are MNHNS and SASEGT. CDR3 size: 15 residues.

Turning to this clone: The germline gene is not matched at one end of the junction; a read error may be the cause. V usage is TRBV5-1 and J usage is TRBJ2-1; TRBD2 matches at 12 bases. Germline V gene lookup returns CDR1 SGHRS and CDR2 YFSETQ. This CDR3 is 17 amino acids long. The CDR3 sequence is CASSHGLAGRAYNGQFF. CDR3 nucleotides: TGCGCCAGCAGCCACGGACTAGCGGGGAGAGCTTACAATGGGCAGTTCTTC.

The CDR3 region has the DNA TGCAGCGTTGCCGGACAGTTACCTAGTGGTGGCTACACCTTC. Protein sequence: CSVAGQLPSGGYTF. The J gene is TRBJ1-2, the V gene TRBV29-1; D may be TRBD1 (6 bases). This CDR3 has 14 amino acids. Trimming took off 4 bases at V and 7 bases at J, with 19 bases between the two ends. Looked up from germline, CDR1 is SQVTM and CDR2 is ANQGSEA.

The rearrangement joins TRBV18 to TRBJ2-3, with D maybe TRBD2 (5 bases). This CDR3 spans 14 amino acids. Per the germline V gene, CDR1 is KGHSH and CDR2 is LQKENI. The V end was cut by 3 bases, the J end by 1 base, with 8 bases between. The CDR3 loop is CASSPGVGTDTQYF. The DNA for the CDR3 is TGTGCCAGCTCACCCGGGGTCGGCACAGATACGCAGTATTTT.

The rearrangement joins TRBV6-6 to TRBJ1-2, with D unresolved. Germline values: CDR1 MNHNY, CDR2 SVGAGI (reference sequence). Deletions cut 0 bases from V and 4 bases from J, with 6 bases between. The CDR3 extends over 13 amino acids. The CDR3 is CASSYSRGYGYTF. CDR3 coding DNA: TGTGCCAGCAGTTACTCGCGGGGCTATGGCTACACCTTC.

The chain joins TRBV18 to TRBJ1-3; D not resolved. The germline V gene has CDR1 KGHSH and CDR2 LQKENI. The V end lost 3 bases, the J end lost 4 bases, and 13 bases lay between the germline ends. The CDR3 is 15 amino acids. The CDR3, as DNA: TGTGCCAGCTCACCGGACGGAGGCCGAGGAAACACCATATATTTT. Translating gives CASSPDGGRGNTIYF.

The genes are TRBV27 and TRBJ2-7, with a tentative D call TRBD1 (6 bases). Germline CDR1 MNHEY, CDR2 SMNVEV (reference sequence). This CDR3 contains 11 residues. The V end was cut by 7 bases, the J end by 6 bases, with 10 bases between. CDR3 residues: CASIRGGEQYF. The CDR3 bases are TGTGCCAGCATCAGGGGTGGCGAGCAGTACTTC.

The chain combines TRBV27 with TRBJ2-1; 7 nucleotides match TRBD1. V lost 4 bases and J lost 6; bases outside the gene matches: 3. The CDR3 has 13 amino acids. In germline, CDR1 is MNHEY, CDR2 SMNVEV (reference sequence). The CDR3 loop reads CASSWTGGNEQFF. The CDR3 DNA reads TGTGCCAGCAGTTGGACAGGAGGCAATGAGCAGTTCTTC.

The gene calls are TRBV2 and TRBJ1-2, with 7 bases lining up with TRBD1. V shed 4 bases, J shed 4 bases, and the junction held 12 bases outside the gene matches. The CDR3 extends over 16 amino acids. CDR1 and CDR2 from the germline V gene are SNHLY and FYNNEI. The CDR3 nucleotides read TGTGCCAGCAGTGGGGCAGGACAGGCGGAACCCTATGGCTACACCTTC. It translates to CASSGAGQAEPYGYTF.

This clone has a handful of counts. The rearrangement uses TRBV27 and TRBJ1-4, with D maybe TRBD1 (6 bases). The CDR3 has 14 residues. In germline, CDR1 is MNHEY, CDR2 SMNVEV (reference sequence). Trimming removed 6 bases at V and 3 bases at J, with 11 bases between. The CDR3 is CASRDSSSNEKLFF. The DNA for the CDR3 is TGTGCCAGCAGGGACAGCTCGTCTAATGAAAAACTGTTTTTT.